This T cell receptor (beta chain) was documented in a study of blood T cell repertoires in COVID-19. Study details: From the United States, Italy and Spain came samples of acute and convalescent COVID-19. PBMCs, B-cell-depleted T cells, or T cells provided the cDNA or gDNA that made up the material.

Produced via immunoSEQ multiplex PCR; TCRdb's table is partial and in-frame only. The sample consists of 45,000 to 60,000 clones, about 89% of them appearing once. This CDR3 spans 14 amino acids. CDR1 and CDR2 from the germline V gene are SGDLS and YYNGEE. After removal of 5 bases from V and 4 bases from J, the junction contained 5 bases not matched to a gene. The sample comprised peripheral blood. This sequence originates from a man in his sixties with active or convalescent COVID-19. The chain uses TRBV9 and TRBJ2-2; TRBD2 agrees at 7 bases. The CDR3 bases are TGTGCCAGCAGGAGCGGGGCGGGCACCGGGGAGCTGTTTTTT. It codes for CASRSGAGTGELFF.